One and the same sample provided the 26 T cell receptor beta chains below, sequenced in a study of blood T cell repertoires in COVID-19. Assay used: immunoSEQ multiplex PCR; TCRdb lists only in-frame clones, some missing. The sample contains about 120,000 clones, 82% of which appear only once. Sequencing was performed on peripheral blood. Every receptor here comes from a woman in her seventies with acute or convalescent COVID-19.

The chain couples TRBV6-4 to TRBJ1-6; D is perhaps TRBD1 (5 bases). This CDR3 has 13 amino acids. Per germline, CDR1 MRHNA and CDR2 SNTAGT. Trimming stripped 3 bases from V and 11 bases from J, with 11 bases between. CDR3 bases: TGTGCCAGCAGTGAGACAGAAAAAACACCCCTCCACTTT. Protein product: CASSETEKTPLHF.

This chain joins TRBV9 and TRBJ2-7, with D tentatively TRBD1 (6 bases). CDR1 is SGDLS, CDR2 YYNGEE, per germline. V was trimmed by 0 bases and J by 2 bases, leaving 9 bases between them. The CDR3 spans 14 residues. The CDR3: CASSVDEGAYEQYF. CDR3 in DNA: TGTGCCAGCAGCGTAGATGAGGGGGCCTACGAGCAGTACTTC.

This clone turned up a few times. This chain joins TRBV6-2 or TRBV6-3 and TRBJ2-3; 8 bases match TRBD2. Per the germline V gene, CDR1 is MNHEY and CDR2 is SVGEGT. V shed 2 bases, J shed 3 bases, and the junction held 7 bases outside the gene matches. This CDR3 comprises 16 residues. The DNA of the CDR3 is TGTGCCAGCAGTTACACCAGCGGGGGTGTAACAGATACGCAGTATTTT. This gives the protein CASSYTSGGVTDTQYF.

The chain has TRBV2 and TRBJ1-2, with D possibly TRBD1 on 5 matching bases. This CDR3 spans 17 amino acids. V was cut by 3 bases and J by 1 base, with 18 bases left in between. Looked up from germline, CDR1 is SNHLY and CDR2 is FYNNEI. CDR3 sequence (DNA): TGTGCCAGCAGTGAGTTTAAGGACACCCGAGTTAACTATGGCTACACCTTC. Encoded protein: CASSEFKDTRVNYGYTF.

This clone has only one observation. J is TRBJ1-5 and V is TRBV6-6; D gene unclear. Per germline, CDR1 MNHNY and CDR2 SVGAGI (reference sequence). Trimming shortened V by 0 bases and J by 1 base, and 10 bases separated the two germline ends. The length of the CDR3 is 16 residues. CDR3 bases: TGTGCCAGCAGTTACTCGCGGGCGGCCAGCAATCAGCCCCAGCATTTT. Protein sequence: CASSYSRAASNQPQHF.

For the CDR3, the DNA is TGTGCCAGCACCCCGGTGGGCAACTATGGCTACACCTTC. It is translated as CASTPVGNYGYTF. The chain links TRBV6-6 to TRBJ1-2; no clear D gene. CDR1 MNHNY and CDR2 SVGAGI come from the germline V gene (reference sequence). The CDR3 covers 13 residues. Trimming removed 7 bases from V and 2 bases from J, with 11 bases in between.

The chain carries TRBV15 and TRBJ1-3, with 9 bases aligning to TRBD1. The germline CDR1 and CDR2 sequences are LNHNV and YYDKDF (reference sequence). The V and J ends lost 3 bases and 4 bases, in that order; junction bases with no gene match: 4. This CDR3 region has 15 residues. The CDR3 protein is CATSRDRGKGNTIYF. The CDR3 DNA is TGTGCCACCAGCAGGGACAGGGGAAAAGGAAACACCATATATTTT.

The rearrangement links TRBV12-3 or TRBV12-4 to TRBJ1-2, with D possibly matching TRBD1 (6 bases). CDR3 size: 13 residues. Trimming removed 6 bases at V and 4 bases at J, with 12 bases between. CDR3 in DNA: TGTGCCAGCAGACCGGACAGCCCCTATGGCTACACCTTC. As protein: CASRPDSPYGYTF.

The chain joins TRBV7-9 to TRBJ1-4; TRBD1 aligns across 7 bases. V shed 0 bases, J shed 7 bases, and the junction held 2 bases outside the gene matches. Germline loops: CDR1 SEHNR, CDR2 FQNEAQ (reference sequence). The CDR3 is made up of 14 amino acids. The CDR3 bases are TGTGCCAGCAGCTTAGCAGGGGGCTTTGAAAAACTGTTTTTT. It specifies CASSLAGGFEKLFF.

The chain employs TRBV19 and TRBJ1-5, with D maybe TRBD1 (5 bases). Trimming took 7 bases from V and 0 from J, leaving 16 bases between them. Germline V lookup: CDR1 LNHDA, CDR2 SQIVND (reference sequence). The CDR3 has 16 amino acids. The CDR3 here is CASTLDVGGSNQPQHF. DNA of the CDR3: TGTGCCAGTACCCTGGACGTGGGGGGTAGCAATCAGCCCCAGCATTTT.

The gene calls are TRBV6-4 and TRBJ1-2; 9 bases align to TRBD1. The CDR3 has 16 residues. The germline V gene has CDR1 MRHNA and CDR2 SNTAGT. V shed 6 bases and J 8 bases; nucleotides not matched to a gene: 16. This CDR3 reads CASREVPGQGLSGYTF. The CDR3 region has the DNA TGTGCCAGCAGAGAAGTCCCGGGACAGGGACTGTCGGGCTACACCTTC.

CDR3 loop: CASSPYTGGRTGELFF. Here the CDR3 DNA reads TGTGCCAGTAGTCCCTACACAGGGGGACGGACCGGGGAGCTGTTTTTT. This rearrangement joins TRBV19 to TRBJ2-2; 8 positions match TRBD1. Germline V gene sequence: CDR1 LNHDA, CDR2 SQIVND (reference sequence). The V and J ends lost 5 bases and 5 bases, in that order; junction bases with no gene match: 10. The CDR3 has 16 amino acids.

This rearrangement joins TRBV24-1 to TRBJ1-1; no definite D call. V lost 5 bases and J lost 1, with 4 bases in between. The CDR3 runs to 12 residues. Germline CDR1 is KGHDR and CDR2 is SFDVKD. The CDR3 reads CATSGRNTEAFF. DNA of the CDR3: TGTGCCACCAGTGGTAGGAACACTGAAGCTTTCTTT.

The chain couples TRBV11-1 to TRBJ1-2; 7 bases are shared with TRBD1. The CDR3 has 13 amino acids. In germline, CDR1 is SGHAT, CDR2 FQDESV (reference sequence). Losses at the gene ends were 1 base for V and 8 bases for J; bases not matched to a gene: 4. The CDR3 sequence: CASSLGQGRGYTF. In DNA form, the CDR3 reads TGTGCCAGCAGCTTAGGACAGGGCCGAGGCTACACCTTC.

This sequence joins TRBV7-2 and TRBJ1-4, with D perhaps matching TRBD1 (5 bases). The V gene's germline CDR1 is SGHTA and CDR2 FQGNSA. V gave up 4 bases and J gave up 3 bases, with 12 bases separating them. The CDR3 extends over 15 amino acids. The CDR3 sequence is CASSSTSGSNEKLFF. The CDR3, as DNA: TGTGCCAGCAGCTCAACCTCAGGGTCTAATGAAAAACTGTTTTTT. The full variable domain, rest sourced from reference TRBV7-2 and TRBJ1-4, is GAGVSQSPSNKVTEKGKDVELRCDPISGHTALYWYRQSLGQGLEFLIYFQGNSAPDKSGLPSDRFSAERTGGSVSTLTIQRTQQEDSAVYLCASSSTSGSNEKLFFGSGTQLSVL.

V gene TRBV5-4 combines with J gene TRBJ1-5; D is unclear. Trimming removed 2 bases at V and 7 bases at J, with 7 bases between. This CDR3 has 12 residues. CDR1 SGHNT and CDR2 YYREEE come from the germline V gene (reference sequence). CDR3 in amino acids: CASSFERQPQHF. The CDR3 region has the DNA TGTGCCAGCAGCTTCGAGAGACAGCCCCAGCATTTT.

The chain couples TRBV19 to TRBJ1-2, with D possibly TRBD1 on 6 matching bases. V was clipped by 5 bases and J by 4 bases, with 11 bases between them. This CDR3 is built from 13 residues. Germline V gives CDR1 LNHDA, CDR2 SQIVND (reference sequence). The CDR3 region has the DNA TGTGCCAGTAGTGTCGGACAGCTCTATGGCTACACCTTC. Translation gives CASSVGQLYGYTF.

This clone was found a few times. The chain combines TRBV14 with TRBJ1-1; tentative D call: TRBD1 (5 bases). The CDR3 length is 17 residues. Germline values: CDR1 SGHDN, CDR2 FVKESK. V lost 0 bases and J 2 bases, leaving 16 bases between the germline ends. CDR3 sequence (DNA): TGTGCCAGCAGCCAAGATCTCAATCGTTGGGGCAACACTGAAGCTTTCTTT. It specifies CASSQDLNRWGNTEAFF.

The chain employs TRBV29-1 and TRBJ2-2, with 8 bases aligning to TRBD2. The CDR3 covers 15 residues. Germline V CDR1 and CDR2: SQVTM, ANQGSEA. J was trimmed by 5 bases and V by 5 bases; bases with no gene match: 10. The CDR3 sequence: CSVTTGTRHTGELFF. CDR3 sequence (DNA): TGCAGCGTTACCACCGGGACTAGGCATACCGGGGAGCTGTTTTTT.

The genes are TRBV18 and TRBJ2-7; D ambiguous. The V end was cut by 4 bases, the J end by 0 bases, with 4 bases between. This CDR3 is built from 12 residues. Germline V gives CDR1 KGHSH, CDR2 LQKENI. CDR3 in amino acids: CASSLSSYEQYF. CDR3 nucleotides: TGTGCCAGCTCACTGAGCTCCTACGAGCAGTACTTC.

This rearrangement joins TRBV5-6 to TRBJ2-1, with D perhaps matching TRBD1 (5 bases). The CDR3 has 14 amino acids. Trimming shortened V by 0 bases and J by 9 bases, and 13 bases separated the two germline ends. Germline assignment: CDR1 SGHDT and CDR2 YYEEEE. CDR3 sequence reads: CASSLAPTVIEQFF. The CDR3 nucleotides read TGTGCCAGCAGCTTGGCACCGACAGTTATTGAGCAGTTCTTC.

The chain has TRBV5-1 and TRBJ2-1, with D possibly matching TRBD1 (6 bases). From germline, CDR1 is SGHRS and CDR2 YFSETQ. Trimming shortened V by 1 base and J by 9 bases, and 8 bases separated the two germline ends. The length of the CDR3 is 12 residues. The CDR3 nucleotides are TGCGCCAGCAGCTTGACCAGGGGTGAGCAGTTCTTC. It is translated as CASSLTRGEQFF.

J is TRBJ2-2 and V is TRBV10-3; 9 bases line up with TRBD2. This CDR3 contains 17 residues. V lost 7 bases to trimming and J lost 5 bases; unmatched junction nucleotides: 14. Germline V gene sequence: CDR1 ENHRY, CDR2 SYGVKD. DNA for the CDR3: TGTGCCATCAAACCCCACAGCGGGGGGCAGGATACCGGGGAGCTGTTTTTT. As protein: CAIKPHSGGQDTGELFF.

This clone has more than one count but fewer than ten. The CDR3 nucleotides read TGTGCCAGCAGGCCGGACATTCCTAACTATGGCTACACCTTC. Translated, it gives CASRPDIPNYGYTF. The chain uses TRBV27 and TRBJ1-2; D possibly corresponds to TRBD1 (5 bases). V lost 6 bases and J 0 bases, leaving 11 bases between the germline ends. Germline-derived CDR1 and CDR2 are MNHEY and SMNVEV (reference sequence). The CDR3 spans 14 residues.

V is TRBV13 and J is TRBJ2-1; 8 bases align to TRBD2. CDR3 length: 18 residues. CDR1 PRHDT and CDR2 FYEKMQ come from the germline V gene (reference sequence). V dropped 6 bases and J dropped 1; count of bases not matched to a gene: 14. This CDR3 is CASRIRGGQQISYNEQFF. CDR3 DNA sequence: TGTGCCAGCAGGATACGGGGGGGCCAGCAAATTTCCTACAATGAGCAGTTCTTC.

The chain carries TRBV19 and TRBJ2-5; D call uncertain. Germline CDR1 LNHDA, CDR2 SQIVND (reference sequence). The germline V and J ends were trimmed by 5 bases and 4 bases, with 14 bases remaining between them. This CDR3 is built from 14 residues. The CDR3, as DNA: TGTGCCAGTAGTGCTTTTGACATAGGAGAGACCCAGTACTTC. This sequence encodes CASSAFDIGETQYF.